The rows below give T cell receptor beta chains drawn from one sample of a study of blood T cell repertoires in COVID-19. Repertoires were generated with immunoSEQ multiplex PCR, while TCRdb's copy carries only in-frame clones and drops some. Found here are around 500,000 clones, around 87% of them singletons; the top ten hold 1.5% to 2%. What was sequenced was PBMCs or T cells enriched from blood (not recorded which). The source is a woman in her thirties or forties who had recovered from COVID-19. Each CDR3 is given with its conserved first and last residue. D genes are given only for firm matches. Size is stated for part of the rows, as once, few or many counts, or as a class when the clone is expanded.

clone size: .; J gene: TRBJ2-7; D gene: TRBD1; V gene: TRBV9; CDR3 DNA: TGTGCCAGCAGCCTACAGGACAGGAACGAGCAGTACTTC; CDR3 protein: CASSLQDRNEQYF
clone size: .; J gene: TRBJ1-4; D gene: .; V gene: TRBV5-1; CDR3 DNA: TGCGCCAGCAGCTGGAGCGGGGTTTCTAATGAAAAACTGTTTTTT; CDR3 protein: CASSWSGVSNEKLFF
clone size: .; J gene: TRBJ1-2; D gene: .; V gene: TRBV18; CDR3 DNA: TGTGCCAGCTCACCACCGTCCAGCTATGGCTACACCTTC; CDR3 protein: CASSPPSSYGYTF
clone size: .; J gene: TRBJ1-2; D gene: TRBD1; V gene: TRBV6-5; CDR3 DNA: TGTGCCAGCAGGGCGGGACAGAATAATGGCTACACCTTC; CDR3 protein: CASRAGQNNGYTF
clone size: .; J gene: TRBJ2-3; D gene: .; V gene: TRBV7-9; CDR3 DNA: TGTGCCAGCAGCCCACCTCAGGGAAGGCTAGATACGCAGTATTTT; CDR3 protein: CASSPPQGRLDTQYF
clone size: .; J gene: TRBJ1-5; D gene: TRBD1; V gene: TRBV27; CDR3 DNA: TGTGCCAGCGCCAGGGACAGCCTAAGCAATCAGCCCCAGCATTTT; CDR3 protein: CASARDSLSNQPQHF
clone size: .; J gene: TRBJ2-1; D gene: TRBD2; V gene: TRBV5-8; CDR3 DNA: TGTGCCAGCAGCCAACTGAAGGCTAGCGGGTTCTACAATGAGCAGTTCTTC; CDR3 protein: CASSQLKASGFYNEQFF
clone size: once; J gene: TRBJ1-1; D gene: .; V gene: TRBV14; CDR3 DNA: TGTGCCAGCAGTCTCAGGGGAATCACTGAAGCTTTCTTT; CDR3 protein: CASSLRGITEAFF
clone size: .; J gene: TRBJ2-7; D gene: .; V gene: TRBV5-1; CDR3 DNA: TGCGCCAGCAGCCGCGATTTTAGCTCCTACGAGCAGTACTTC; CDR3 protein: CASSRDFSSYEQYF
clone size: .; J gene: TRBJ2-7; D gene: TRBD1; V gene: TRBV4-1; CDR3 DNA: TGCGCCAGCAGCCAACAACTAAAGGACAGGGGGTACGAGCAGTACTTC; CDR3 protein: CASSQQLKDRGYEQYF
clone size: .; J gene: TRBJ2-7; D gene: .; V gene: TRBV9; CDR3 DNA: TGTGCCAGCAGCGCAGACAGATCCTACGAGCAGTACTTC; CDR3 protein: CASSADRSYEQYF
clone size: .; J gene: TRBJ1-5; D gene: .; V gene: TRBV18; CDR3 DNA: TGTGCCAACCCTCAATCCGGGACACCCTCCAACAATCAGCCCCAGCATTTT; CDR3 protein: CANPQSGTPSNNQPQHF
clone size: .; J gene: TRBJ2-2; D gene: .; V gene: TRBV4-3; CDR3 DNA: TGCGCCAGCAGCCAAGAGGAACTAGCAGGAGCCGGGGAGCTGTTTTTT; CDR3 protein: CASSQEELAGAGELFF
clone size: .; J gene: TRBJ2-3; D gene: TRBD2; V gene: TRBV5-1; CDR3 DNA: TGCGCCAGCAGCTTGGTGGGGGGGAGCACAGATACGCAGTATTTT; CDR3 protein: CASSLVGGSTDTQYF
clone size: .; J gene: TRBJ2-7; D gene: .; V gene: TRBV6-2/TRBV6-3; CDR3 DNA: TGTGCCAGCAGTTATCAGGTCCCCGAGCAGTACTTC; CDR3 protein: CASSYQVPEQYF
clone size: .; J gene: TRBJ1-1; D gene: .; V gene: TRBV5-1; CDR3 DNA: TGCGCCAGCCGGTTAGCGTTGAACACTGAAGCTTTCTTT; CDR3 protein: CASRLALNTEAFF
clone size: once; J gene: TRBJ2-3; D gene: .; V gene: TRBV5-1; CDR3 DNA: TGCGCCAGCAGCTTGGAACGCGGAATTCGCACAGATACGCAGTATTTT; CDR3 protein: CASSLERGIRTDTQYF
clone size: .; J gene: TRBJ1-2; D gene: TRBD1; V gene: TRBV18; CDR3 DNA: TGTGCCAGCTCACCAGGGACAGGGGCCTATGGCTACACCTTC; CDR3 protein: CASSPGTGAYGYTF
clone size: .; J gene: TRBJ1-2; D gene: TRBD1; V gene: TRBV4-3; CDR3 DNA: TGCGCCAGCAGCCAAAAGAGGGGGCATGGCTACACCTTC; CDR3 protein: CASSQKRGHGYTF
clone size: once; J gene: TRBJ1-2; D gene: .; V gene: TRBV6-5; CDR3 DNA: TGTGCCAGCACTATCCGAGTCAGATCGGGGTATGGCTATACCTTC; CDR3 protein: CASTIRVRSGYGYTF
clone size: .; J gene: TRBJ2-7; D gene: .; V gene: TRBV5-8; CDR3 DNA: TGTGCCAGCAGCTTGTCCGGGGGAGCCTACGAGCAGTACTTC; CDR3 protein: CASSLSGGAYEQYF
clone size: .; J gene: TRBJ1-3; D gene: .; V gene: TRBV5-6; CDR3 DNA: TGTGCCAGCAGCTCGCCGGGGTATTACTCTGGAAACACCATATATTTT; CDR3 protein: CASSSPGYYSGNTIYF
clone size: .; J gene: TRBJ2-1; D gene: TRBD1; V gene: TRBV9; CDR3 DNA: TGTGCCAGCAGCCTGCGACAGGGTATGGGGTACAATGAGCAGTTCTTC; CDR3 protein: CASSLRQGMGYNEQFF
clone size: .; J gene: TRBJ2-7; D gene: TRBD2; V gene: TRBV7-9; CDR3 DNA: TGTGCCAGCAGCTCTCCCACGGGGGGGCCCTACGAGCAGTACTTC; CDR3 protein: CASSSPTGGPYEQYF
clone size: .; J gene: TRBJ2-5; D gene: .; V gene: TRBV5-1; CDR3 DNA: TGCGCCAGCAGCCCCTGGGCCTCACAAGAGACCCAGTACTTC; CDR3 protein: CASSPWASQETQYF
clone size: .; J gene: TRBJ1-6; D gene: .; V gene: TRBV2; CDR3 DNA: TGTGCCAGCAGTCCCCCAACAGGGAATGATTCACCCCTCCACTTT; CDR3 protein: CASSPPTGNDSPLHF
clone size: .; J gene: TRBJ1-5; D gene: TRBD1; V gene: TRBV19; CDR3 DNA: TGTGCCAGTAGTGCCTCCGGGACAGCGCTCCATCAGCCCCAGCATTTT; CDR3 protein: CASSASGTALHQPQHF
clone size: .; J gene: TRBJ2-3; D gene: .; V gene: TRBV24-1; CDR3 DNA: TGTGCCACCAGTGCAGGCCCTTCTAGCACAGATACGCAGTATTTT; CDR3 protein: CATSAGPSSTDTQYF
clone size: once; J gene: TRBJ2-1; D gene: TRBD2; V gene: TRBV11-3; CDR3 DNA: TGTGCCAGCAGCTTCGGGAGCGGGAGCTCCTACAATGAGCAGTTCTTC; CDR3 protein: CASSFGSGSSYNEQFF
clone size: .; J gene: TRBJ1-1; D gene: .; V gene: TRBV12-5; CDR3 DNA: TGTGCTAGTGGTTTGGTGGGAGGGGGGACCACTGAAGCTTTCTTT; CDR3 protein: CASGLVGGGTTEAFF
clone size: .; J gene: TRBJ2-3; D gene: TRBD1; V gene: TRBV6-6; CDR3 DNA: TGTGCCAGCAGTTCCCCCGACAGGGGGGGCGGGAATACGCAGTATTTT; CDR3 protein: CASSSPDRGGGNTQYF
clone size: .; J gene: TRBJ2-7; D gene: .; V gene: TRBV5-1; CDR3 DNA: TGCGCCAGCAGCATCTGGACACAGGGTAGGCACGAGCAGTACTTC; CDR3 protein: CASSIWTQGRHEQYF
clone size: few; J gene: TRBJ2-1; D gene: TRBD1; V gene: TRBV10-3; CDR3 DNA: TGTGCCATCACGGGGACAGGGAACTACAATGAGCAGTTCTTC; CDR3 protein: CAITGTGNYNEQFF
clone size: .; J gene: TRBJ1-1; D gene: .; V gene: TRBV5-4; CDR3 DNA: TGTGCCAGCAGCTTAGGTCTCGGGGGGCGGAGCACTGAAGCTTTCTTT; CDR3 protein: CASSLGLGGRSTEAFF
clone size: .; J gene: TRBJ2-5; D gene: TRBD2; V gene: TRBV11-2; CDR3 DNA: TGTGCCAGCAGAAAAACAAAGGGACTAGCGAACCAAGAGACCCAGTACTTC; CDR3 protein: CASRKTKGLANQETQYF
clone size: .; J gene: TRBJ2-3; D gene: .; V gene: TRBV14; CDR3 DNA: TGTGCCAGCAGCCAATTCGGCGGGGGCACAGATACGCAGTATTTT; CDR3 protein: CASSQFGGGTDTQYF
clone size: .; J gene: TRBJ1-2; D gene: TRBD1; V gene: TRBV19; CDR3 DNA: TGTGCCAGTAGACAACTTGCCGGGACAGGGCTGCTTGGCTACACCTTC; CDR3 protein: CASRQLAGTGLLGYTF
clone size: .; J gene: TRBJ2-1; D gene: .; V gene: TRBV6-5; CDR3 DNA: TGTGCCAGCAGTAATGACTACCGTGGGCAGTTCTTC; CDR3 protein: CASSNDYRGQFF
clone size: .; J gene: TRBJ2-3; D gene: .; V gene: TRBV10-1; CDR3 DNA: TGCGCCAGCAGTGATAGGTGGAGAGATACGCAGTATTTT; CDR3 protein: CASSDRWRDTQYF
clone size: .; J gene: TRBJ1-6; D gene: .; V gene: TRBV3-1/TRBV3-2; CDR3 DNA: TGTGCCAGCAGCCAAGTTCGTGTTGATCAGGGGCTACGGGCTTGGGGACCCCTCCACTTT; CDR3 protein: CASSQVRVDQGLRAWGPLHF
clone size: once; J gene: TRBJ2-7; D gene: TRBD2; V gene: TRBV4-3; CDR3 DNA: TGCGCCAGCAGCCAAGATCCAGCGGGGGGATCCTACGAGCAGTACTTC; CDR3 protein: CASSQDPAGGSYEQYF
clone size: once; J gene: TRBJ2-1; D gene: .; V gene: TRBV5-1; CDR3 DNA: TGCGCCAGCAGCAATATGGGGGGAGATGAGCAGTTCTTC; CDR3 protein: CASSNMGGDEQFF
clone size: .; J gene: TRBJ1-2; D gene: TRBD1; V gene: TRBV13; CDR3 DNA: TGTGCCAGCAGCTTAGGAGCTGGGGGACAGACGGGCGGCTACACCTTC; CDR3 protein: CASSLGAGGQTGGYTF
clone size: once; J gene: TRBJ2-3; D gene: .; V gene: TRBV18; CDR3 DNA: TGTGCCAGTATCCTCGACAGACAAAGGACAGATACGCAGTATTTT; CDR3 protein: CASILDRQRTDTQYF
clone size: .; J gene: TRBJ2-7; D gene: TRBD1; V gene: TRBV19; CDR3 DNA: TGTGCCAGTAGTGTGGACAGGGGGTTGTCCGAGCAGTACTTC; CDR3 protein: CASSVDRGLSEQYF
clone size: .; J gene: TRBJ1-4; D gene: TRBD1; V gene: TRBV11-2; CDR3 DNA: TGTGCCAGCAGCTTAAACAGGGGCTATGAAAAACTGTTTTTT; CDR3 protein: CASSLNRGYEKLFF
clone size: .; J gene: TRBJ1-5; D gene: TRBD1; V gene: TRBV18; CDR3 DNA: TGTGCCAGCTCACCGGGACAGGGGTGGCAGCCCCAGCATTTT; CDR3 protein: CASSPGQGWQPQHF
clone size: .; J gene: TRBJ2-7; D gene: .; V gene: TRBV10-3; CDR3 DNA: TGTGCCATCACCAACACAGGCGGAGACGAGCAGTACTTC; CDR3 protein: CAITNTGGDEQYF
clone size: .; J gene: TRBJ2-1; D gene: TRBD1; V gene: TRBV12-3/TRBV12-4; CDR3 DNA: TGTGCCAGCAGTTCAACAGGGGATAGGGAGCAGTTCTTC; CDR3 protein: CASSSTGDREQFF
clone size: .; J gene: TRBJ2-1; D gene: TRBD2; V gene: TRBV3-1/TRBV3-2; CDR3 DNA: TGTGCCAGCAGCCCCCGCTTCTTGTTGGCGGGAGGTAACAATGAGCAGTTCTTC; CDR3 protein: CASSPRFLLAGGNNEQFF
clone size: .; J gene: TRBJ1-2; D gene: TRBD1; V gene: TRBV7-9; CDR3 DNA: TGTGCCAGCAGCTTACGGGACAGCCAATCTTCAGCACCATTC; CDR3 protein: CASSLRDSQSSAPF
clone size: .; J gene: TRBJ1-1; D gene: .; V gene: TRBV29-1; CDR3 DNA: TGCAGCCTGCGCGAGGACTCTAGCCACGGGACTGAAGCTTTCTTT; CDR3 protein: CSLREDSSHGTEAFF
clone size: once; J gene: TRBJ2-7; D gene: TRBD2; V gene: TRBV29-1; CDR3 DNA: TGCAGCGTACGGACTAGCGAGGCCTACGAGCAGTACTTC; CDR3 protein: CSVRTSEAYEQYF
clone size: .; J gene: TRBJ2-1; D gene: .; V gene: TRBV6-5; CDR3 DNA: TGTGCCAGCAGACGGCATTCAACAGACAATGAGCAGTTCTTC; CDR3 protein: CASRRHSTDNEQFF
clone size: .; J gene: TRBJ1-1; D gene: .; V gene: TRBV27; CDR3 DNA: TGTGCCAGCAGTTCACCTAACAGTGAAGCTTTCTTT; CDR3 protein: CASSSPNSEAFF
clone size: .; J gene: TRBJ2-1; D gene: .; V gene: TRBV9; CDR3 DNA: TGTGCCAGCAGCCCCGCGGGGGCGACCAGCTCCTACAATGAGCAGTTCTTC; CDR3 protein: CASSPAGATSSYNEQFF
clone size: .; J gene: TRBJ1-3; D gene: .; V gene: TRBV4-1; CDR3 DNA: TGCGCCAGCAGCCAGTCAGGGGTAGTCGCTGGAAACACCATATATTTT; CDR3 protein: CASSQSGVVAGNTIYF
clone size: .; J gene: TRBJ1-1; D gene: TRBD1; V gene: TRBV4-3; CDR3 DNA: TGCGCCAGCAGCCAAGATGCCAGGGGGCGCGAAGCTTTCTTT; CDR3 protein: CASSQDARGREAFF
clone size: .; J gene: TRBJ1-1; D gene: .; V gene: TRBV10-3; CDR3 DNA: TGTGCCATCAGTGACGTCACTGAAGCTTTCTTT; CDR3 protein: CAISDVTEAFF
clone size: once; J gene: TRBJ1-2; D gene: TRBD1; V gene: TRBV7-2; CDR3 DNA: TGTGCCAGCAGCTCAAGCGGCGGGACAGGGGGCGTTGGCTACACCTTC; CDR3 protein: CASSSSGGTGGVGYTF